This is a list of T cell receptor beta chains from one sample in a study of cytomegalovirus exposure and HLA in healthy donors. Sequenced by immunoSEQ multiplex PCR; TCRdb stores in-frame clones only, minus some. Here the sample spans 220,000 or so clones, about 93% being singletons. Sequenced sample: PBMCs. The receptor source for this set is a woman under 30 in good health and CMV-seronegative. Each CDR3 is given with its conserved first and last residue. Fields, in order: CDR3 protein, CDR3 DNA, V gene, clone size, J gene, D gene. The D gene is left open where the match is weak. Clone size is not always given. Where it is, it says once, few, many or a class for expanded clones.

CATSSGRAPNQPQHF | TGTGCCACCAGCAGTGGCAGGGCACCGAATCAGCCCCAGCATTTT | TRBV15 | once | TRBJ1-5 | NA
CASSSRDFVSYEQYF | TGTGCCAGCAGCTCCCGGGACTTTGTCTCCTACGAGCAGTACTTC | TRBV9 | NA | TRBJ2-7 | NA
CASRNHRETREGYGYTF | TGTGCCAGTAGAAACCACCGGGAGACCAGGGAAGGGTATGGCTACACCTTC | TRBV19 | NA | TRBJ1-2 | NA
CASSLVASGSTDTQYF | TGCGCCAGCAGCTTGGTTGCTAGCGGGAGTACAGATACGCAGTATTTT | TRBV5-1 | NA | TRBJ2-3 | TRBD2
CASSLGRKQPQHF | TGTGCCAGCAGTTTAGGGAGGAAACAGCCCCAGCATTTT | TRBV27 | NA | TRBJ1-5 | NA
CASSLVRDSNQPQHF | TGTGCCAGCAGCCTAGTTAGGGACAGTAATCAGCCCCAGCATTTT | TRBV7-6 | NA | TRBJ1-5 | TRBD1
CASRGRDRGTYEQYF | TGTGCCAGCAGGGGCCGGGACAGGGGAACCTACGAGCAGTACTTC | TRBV27 | once | TRBJ2-7 | TRBD1
CASSFLSAGGNYEQYF | TGTGCCAGCAGTTTTTTATCAGCGGGAGGAAATTACGAGCAGTACTTC | TRBV27 | NA | TRBJ2-7 | TRBD2
CSVERGSATYNEQFF | TGCAGCGTTGAGCGTGGTTCCGCAACCTACAATGAGCAGTTCTTC | TRBV29-1 | NA | TRBJ2-1 | NA
CASSSDRSLGEAFF | TGTGCCAGCAGTTCGGACAGGAGTTTAGGCGAAGCTTTCTTT | TRBV5-8 | NA | TRBJ1-1 | TRBD1
CAISESRGSGSNEQYF | TGTGCCATCAGTGAATCCAGGGGTAGCGGGAGTAACGAGCAGTACTTC | TRBV10-3 | NA | TRBJ2-7 | TRBD2
CASSLALREGGNEQFF | TGCGCCAGCAGCTTGGCGTTGCGGGAGGGCGGCAATGAGCAGTTCTTC | TRBV5-1 | NA | TRBJ2-1 | TRBD2
CASTRTGVYYGYTF | TGTGCCAGTACCCGGACAGGGGTCTACTATGGCTACACCTTC | TRBV19 | NA | TRBJ1-2 | TRBD1
CASSFRQGSTDTQYF | TGTGCCAGCAGTTTCAGACAGGGGAGCACAGATACGCAGTATTTT | TRBV27 | NA | TRBJ2-3 | TRBD1
CASRGNREHAYEQYF | TGTGCCAGCAGGGGGAACAGGGAGCACGCCTACGAGCAGTACTTC | TRBV28 | NA | TRBJ2-7 | NA
CSVDEGDITGELFF | TGCAGCGTTGATGAGGGAGATATCACCGGGGAGCTGTTTTTT | TRBV29-1 | NA | TRBJ2-2 | NA
CASSFSRSLMNTEAFF | TGTGCCAGCAGCTTTTCCAGATCCTTAATGAACACTGAAGCTTTCTTT | TRBV7-2 | NA | TRBJ1-1 | NA
CSAVRGNQETQYF | TGCAGCGCGGTCCGGGGGAACCAAGAGACCCAGTACTTC | TRBV29-1 | NA | TRBJ2-5 | NA
CATSKWLDNEQFF | TGTGCCACTTCGAAATGGCTGGACAATGAGCAGTTCTTC | TRBV27 | NA | TRBJ2-1 | NA
CASSKCGTGMITGELFF | TGTGCCAGCAGCAAATGCGGGACAGGGATGATTACCGGGGAGCTGTTTTTT | TRBV21-1 | NA | TRBJ2-2 | NA
CASSPTGGPSEQFF | TGTGCCAGCAGCCCAACAGGGGGGCCCAGTGAGCAGTTCTTC | TRBV4-2 | NA | TRBJ2-1 | TRBD1
CASSLGQSNTEAFF | TGCGCCAGCAGCCTGGGACAGAGTAACACTGAAGCTTTCTTT | TRBV5-1 | NA | TRBJ1-1 | TRBD1
CARGTSAYEQYF | TGCGCCAGGGGGACTAGCGCCTACGAGCAGTACTTC | TRBV10-1 | NA | TRBJ2-7 | TRBD2
CASSFQPLGTGEETQYF | TGTGCCAGCAGTTTCCAGCCTCTTGGGACAGGGGAGGAGACCCAGTACTTC | TRBV28 | NA | TRBJ2-5 | TRBD1
CASSQGWAGFSINEQFF | TGCGCCAGCAGCCAAGGTTGGGCCGGTTTCTCGATCAATGAGCAGTTCTTC | TRBV4-1 | NA | TRBJ2-1 | NA
CASSSDRNAYEQYF | TGTGCCAGCAGTTCGGACAGGAACGCCTACGAGCAGTACTTC | TRBV6-1 | NA | TRBJ2-7 | TRBD1
CASSVEVGTGTQYF | TGTGCCAGCAGCGTAGAGGTCGGTACGGGGACCCAGTACTTC | TRBV9 | NA | TRBJ2-5 | NA
CASSLFSGGGYEQYF | TGCGCCAGCAGCTTGTTTAGCGGGGGGGGCTACGAGCAGTACTTC | TRBV5-1 | once | TRBJ2-7 | TRBD2
CASSQGQGATEAFF | TGTGCCAGCAGCCAAGGACAGGGGGCCACTGAAGCTTTCTTT | TRBV14 | NA | TRBJ1-1 | TRBD1
CASSQEDRLSSYEQYF | TGTGCCAGCAGCCAAGAGGACAGACTAAGCTCCTACGAGCAGTACTTC | TRBV4-2 | NA | TRBJ2-7 | NA
CASNSPGGTQYF | TGTGCCAGCAACTCCCCGGGAGGGACCCAGTACTTC | TRBV7-6 | NA | TRBJ2-5 | TRBD2
CASSIGRGPNQPQHF | TGTGCCAGTAGTATAGGAAGGGGTCCCAATCAGCCCCAGCATTTT | TRBV19 | NA | TRBJ1-5 | NA